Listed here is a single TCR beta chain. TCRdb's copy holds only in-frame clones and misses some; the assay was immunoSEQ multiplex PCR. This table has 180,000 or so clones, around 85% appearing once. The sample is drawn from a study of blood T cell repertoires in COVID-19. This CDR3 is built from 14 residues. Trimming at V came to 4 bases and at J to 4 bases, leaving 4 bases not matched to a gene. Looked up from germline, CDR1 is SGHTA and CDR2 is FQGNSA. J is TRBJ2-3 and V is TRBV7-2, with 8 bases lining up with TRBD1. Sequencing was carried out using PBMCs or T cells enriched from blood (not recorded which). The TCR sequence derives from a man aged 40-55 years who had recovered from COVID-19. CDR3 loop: CASSSGQGPDTQYF. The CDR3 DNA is TGTGCCAGCAGCTCAGGACAGGGTCCAGATACGCAGTATTTT.